This TCR beta chain was obtained from a study of blood T cell repertoires in COVID-19. Study-wide context: Researchers got acute and convalescent COVID-19 samples from the United States, Italy and Spain. T cells, B-cell-depleted T cells, or PBMCs provided the cDNA or gDNA that served as material.

As originally analysed: Cell counts per sample came from amplifying reference gene primers. TCRdb keeps only in-frame clones here, not all; method: immunoSEQ multiplex PCR. The V and J calls and clone size come from that table; D and trimming were worked out from the DNA. The repertoire holds about 140,000 clones, with about 88% as singletons. This clone has only one observation. CDR1 is SQVTM and CDR2 is ANQGSEA in the germline V gene. V dropped 4 bases and J dropped 0 bases, with 9 bases sitting between them. The CDR3 is made up of 13 amino acids. The chain couples TRBV29-1 to TRBJ2-5, with a weak D call TRBD2 (5 bases). The origin of this receptor is a human donor with acute or convalescent COVID-19. The donor label of this sample is uncertain. The sample taken for sequencing was peripheral blood. The CDR3 loop reads CSVVRGYQETQYF. The CDR3 nucleotides read TGCAGCGTTGTACGAGGGTACCAAGAGACCCAGTACTTC.